The rows below give T cell receptor beta chains drawn from one sample of a study of T cells in Graves' hyperthyroidism and ophthalmopathy. TCRdb redid the calling of the multiplex PCR reads with MiXCR, one entry per CDR3 protein. Counted here are about 400,000 distinct CDR3 sequences, less than 20% occurring once; the ten biggest clones make up 13% to 15%. The sequencing sample was made of blood. These receptor sequences come from a young woman with Graves' hyperthyroidism. Both conserved end residues are part of each CDR3. D genes are given only for firm matches. Only part of the rows carry a size: once, few, many, or a class if the clone is expanded.

D: NA
J: TRBJ2-4
V: TRBV10-3
size: NA
DNA: TGTGCCACCCGAGACTTAGCCAAAAACATTCAGTACTTC
CDR3: CATRDLAKNIQYF

D: NA
J: TRBJ2-1
V: TRBV4-1
size: NA
DNA: TGCGCCAGCTGCCCTGACGCGGGCCAATCCTACAATGAGCAGTTCTTC
CDR3: CASCPDAGQSYNEQFF

D: NA
J: TRBJ2-7
V: TRBV12-3/TRBV12-4
size: few
DNA: TGTGCCAGCAGTCCTCTCGTATCGGGTTCCTACGAGCAGTACTTC
CDR3: CASSPLVSGSYEQYF

D: NA
J: TRBJ2-5
V: TRBV5-1
size: few
DNA: TGCGCCAGCAGCTCCCAGACCCTAGCGCCAGAGACCCAGTACTTC
CDR3: CASSSQTLAPETQYF

D: NA
J: TRBJ1-2
V: TRBV7-9
size: few
DNA: TGTGCCAGCAGCTTAGAGACGGCCTATGGCTACACCTTC
CDR3: CASSLETAYGYTF

D: NA
J: TRBJ1-5
V: TRBV9
size: NA
DNA: TGTGCCAGCAGCGCCGGGTCGGGTCAGCCCCAGCATTTT
CDR3: CASSAGSGQPQHF

D: TRBD2
J: TRBJ2-7
V: TRBV12-3/TRBV12-4
size: many
DNA: TGTGCCAGCAGCTGGACTAGGGATACCTACGAGCAGTACTTC
CDR3: CASSWTRDTYEQYF

D: NA
J: TRBJ2-5
V: TRBV5-6
size: NA
DNA: TGTGCCAGCAGCGCGCGAGGGGGACTAAAAGAGACCCAGTACTTC
CDR3: CASSARGGLKETQYF

D: NA
J: TRBJ2-1
V: TRBV5-5
size: NA
DNA: TGTGCCAGCAGCCTGCTAGCAAGAATGCCCAATGAGCAGTTCTTC
CDR3: CASSLLARMPNEQFF

D: TRBD1
J: TRBJ2-6
V: TRBV7-9
size: few
DNA: TGTGCCAGCAGCTCAGAGAGGACAGGGGGCGCCTCTGGGGCCAACGTCCTGACTTTC
CDR3: CASSSERTGGASGANVLTF

D: TRBD1
J: TRBJ1-1
V: TRBV10-3
size: many
DNA: TGTGCCATCAGTGAGTCAGGACAGGGGGCCACTGAAGCTTTCTTT
CDR3: CAISESGQGATEAFF

D: TRBD2
J: TRBJ2-3
V: TRBV20-1
size: NA
DNA: TGCAGTGCTAGCTTCGGACTAGCGGGACTTCCCACAGATACGCAGTATTTT
CDR3: CSASFGLAGLPTDTQYF

D: NA
J: TRBJ2-7
V: TRBV5-6
size: NA
DNA: TGTGCCAGCAGCTTGGAAATCTCCGAGCAGTACTTC
CDR3: CASSLEISEQYF

D: NA
J: TRBJ1-2
V: TRBV12-3/TRBV12-4
size: NA
DNA: TGTGCCAGCAGCCGAGGGGGGGAGGCTAACTATGGCTACACCTTC
CDR3: CASSRGGEANYGYTF

D: NA
J: TRBJ2-5
V: TRBV12-3/TRBV12-4
size: many
DNA: TGTGCCAGCAGTTTTGGGGGGACGGGGACCCAGTACTTC
CDR3: CASSFGGTGTQYF

D: NA
J: TRBJ2-7
V: TRBV2
size: many
DNA: TGTGCCAGCAGTAACCCTTCGGCAGGCGAGCAGTACTTC
CDR3: CASSNPSAGEQYF

D: NA
J: TRBJ2-7
V: TRBV5-8
size: few
DNA: TGTGCCAGCAGCTTGGGGCCGGACTCCTACGAGCAGTACTTC
CDR3: CASSLGPDSYEQYF

D: NA
J: TRBJ1-2
V: TRBV29-1
size: NA
DNA: TGCAGCGTTGAGTGGGGACACCTTCAGGACTATGGCTACACCTTC
CDR3: CSVEWGHLQDYGYTF

D: NA
J: TRBJ1-1
V: TRBV18
size: many
DNA: TGTGCCAGCTCACCCGGACAGCCTACGGCGGACACTGAAGCTTTCTTT
CDR3: CASSPGQPTADTEAFF

D: NA
J: TRBJ1-1
V: TRBV14
size: many
DNA: TGTGCCAGCAGCCAAGACAGGGGTGTGGCGGAAGCTTTCTTT
CDR3: CASSQDRGVAEAFF

D: NA
J: TRBJ1-2
V: TRBV19
size: many
DNA: TGTGCCAGTAGTCTAGCGGGACGGACAATCGGCGGCTACACCTTC
CDR3: CASSLAGRTIGGYTF

D: NA
J: TRBJ1-2
V: TRBV7-8
size: NA
DNA: TGTGCCAGCAGCTTAGGCGAGATTTCGAACTATGGCTACACCTTC
CDR3: CASSLGEISNYGYTF

D: NA
J: TRBJ1-2
V: TRBV6-1
size: few
DNA: TGTGCCAGCAGTTCTGGACGCAACGGACCCTATGGCTACACCTTC
CDR3: CASSSGRNGPYGYTF

D: NA
J: TRBJ2-5
V: TRBV2
size: many
DNA: TGTGCCAGCGCCAGTTTCCAAGAGACCCAGTACTTC
CDR3: CASASFQETQYF

D: TRBD2
J: TRBJ2-1
V: TRBV20-1
size: many
DNA: TGCAGTGCCCCCGCACTAGCGGATTACAATGAGCAGTTCTTC
CDR3: CSAPALADYNEQFF